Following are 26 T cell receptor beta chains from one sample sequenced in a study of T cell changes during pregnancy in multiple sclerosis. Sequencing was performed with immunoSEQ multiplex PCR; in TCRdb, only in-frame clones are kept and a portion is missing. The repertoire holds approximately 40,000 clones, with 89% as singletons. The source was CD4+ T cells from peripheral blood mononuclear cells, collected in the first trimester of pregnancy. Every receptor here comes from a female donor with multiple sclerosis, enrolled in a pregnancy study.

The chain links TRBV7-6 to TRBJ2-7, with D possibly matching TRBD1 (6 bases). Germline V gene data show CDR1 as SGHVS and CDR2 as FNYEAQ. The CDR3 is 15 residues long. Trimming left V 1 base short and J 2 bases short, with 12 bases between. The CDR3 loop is CASSLEGRGTYEQYF. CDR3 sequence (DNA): TGTGCCAGCAGCTTAGAAGGCAGGGGTACCTACGAGCAGTACTTC.

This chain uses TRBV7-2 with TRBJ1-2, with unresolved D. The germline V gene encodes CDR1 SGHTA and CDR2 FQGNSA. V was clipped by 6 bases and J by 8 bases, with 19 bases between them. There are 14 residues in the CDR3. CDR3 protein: CASRPQSDFSGYTF. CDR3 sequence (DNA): TGTGCCAGCAGACCGCAGAGCGACTTTTCGGGCTACACCTTC. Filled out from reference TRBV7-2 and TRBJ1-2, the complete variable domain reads GAGVSQSPSNKVTEKGKDVELRCDPISGHTALYWYRQSLGQGLEFLIYFQGNSAPDKSGLPSDRFSAERTGGSVSTLTIQRTQQEDSAVYLCASRPQSDFSGYTFGSGTRLTVV.

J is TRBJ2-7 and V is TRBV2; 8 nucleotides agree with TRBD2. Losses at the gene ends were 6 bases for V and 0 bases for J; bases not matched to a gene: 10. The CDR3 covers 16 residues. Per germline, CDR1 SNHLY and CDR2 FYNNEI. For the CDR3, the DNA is TGTGCCAGCAGGGGACGGGCAGCGGGGGTCTCCTACGAGCAGTACTTC. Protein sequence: CASRGRAAGVSYEQYF.

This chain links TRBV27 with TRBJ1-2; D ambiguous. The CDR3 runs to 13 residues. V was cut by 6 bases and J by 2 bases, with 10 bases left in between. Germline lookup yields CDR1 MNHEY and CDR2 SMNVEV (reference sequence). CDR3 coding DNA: TGTGCCAGCAGCGATTCAGGAAACTATGGCTACACCTTC. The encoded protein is CASSDSGNYGYTF.

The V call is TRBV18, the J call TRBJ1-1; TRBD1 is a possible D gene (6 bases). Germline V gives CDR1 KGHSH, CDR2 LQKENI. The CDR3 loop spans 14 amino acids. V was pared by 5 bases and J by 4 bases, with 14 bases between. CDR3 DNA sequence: TGTGCCAGCTCAACGGACAGTTTGGGCACTGAAGCTTTCTTT. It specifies CASSTDSLGTEAFF.

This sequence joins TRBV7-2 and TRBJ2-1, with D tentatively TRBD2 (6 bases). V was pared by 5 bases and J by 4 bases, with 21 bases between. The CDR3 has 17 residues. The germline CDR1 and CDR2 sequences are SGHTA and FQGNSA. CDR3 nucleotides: TGTGCCAGCAGCACACCATCTATCGGGGGAGAGTACAATGAGCAGTTCTTC. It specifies CASSTPSIGGEYNEQFF. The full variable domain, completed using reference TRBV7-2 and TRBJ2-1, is GAGVSQSPSNKVTEKGKDVELRCDPISGHTALYWYRQSLGQGLEFLIYFQGNSAPDKSGLPSDRFSAERTGGSVSTLTIQRTQQEDSAVYLCASSTPSIGGEYNEQFFGPGTRLTVL.

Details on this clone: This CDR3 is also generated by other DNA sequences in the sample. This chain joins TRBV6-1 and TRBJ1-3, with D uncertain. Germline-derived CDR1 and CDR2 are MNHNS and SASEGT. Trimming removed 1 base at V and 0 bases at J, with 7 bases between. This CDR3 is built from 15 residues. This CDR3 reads CASSEGRSSGNTIYF. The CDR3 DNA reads TGTGCCAGCAGTGAAGGGAGGAGCTCTGGAAACACCATATATTTT.

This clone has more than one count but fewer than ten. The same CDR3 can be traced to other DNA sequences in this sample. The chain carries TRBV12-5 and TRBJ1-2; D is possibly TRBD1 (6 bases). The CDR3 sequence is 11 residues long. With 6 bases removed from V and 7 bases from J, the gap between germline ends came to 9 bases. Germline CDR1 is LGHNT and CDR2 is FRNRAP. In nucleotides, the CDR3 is TGTGCTAGTGGACAGGGCTCTGGCTACACCTTC. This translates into CASGQGSGYTF.

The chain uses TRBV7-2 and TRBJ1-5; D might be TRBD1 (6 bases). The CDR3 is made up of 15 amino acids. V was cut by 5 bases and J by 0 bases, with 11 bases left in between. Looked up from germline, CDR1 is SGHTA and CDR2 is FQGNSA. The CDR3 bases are TGTGCCAGCAGCCCCGGACAGAGTAGCAATCAGCCCCAGCATTTT. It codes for CASSPGQSSNQPQHF. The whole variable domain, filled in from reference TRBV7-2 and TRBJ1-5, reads GAGVSQSPSNKVTEKGKDVELRCDPISGHTALYWYRQSLGQGLEFLIYFQGNSAPDKSGLPSDRFSAERTGGSVSTLTIQRTQQEDSAVYLCASSPGQSSNQPQHFGDGTRLSIL.

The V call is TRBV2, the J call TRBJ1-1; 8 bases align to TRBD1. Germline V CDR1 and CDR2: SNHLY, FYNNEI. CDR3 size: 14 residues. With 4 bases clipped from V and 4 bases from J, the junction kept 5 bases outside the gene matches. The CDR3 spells CASSAQGAGTEAFF. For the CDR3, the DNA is TGTGCCAGCAGTGCCCAGGGGGCTGGCACTGAAGCTTTCTTT.

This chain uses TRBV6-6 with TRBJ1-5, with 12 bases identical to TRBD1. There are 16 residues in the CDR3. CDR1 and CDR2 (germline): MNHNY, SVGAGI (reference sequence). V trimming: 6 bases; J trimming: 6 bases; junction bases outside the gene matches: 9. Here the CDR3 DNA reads TGTGCCAGCAGAACCGCGGGACAGGGGGCGAGTCAGCCCCAGCATTTT. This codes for CASRTAGQGASQPQHF.

The CDR3 DNA follows: TGTGCCAGCAGCCTCGGACAGGCTTTCTACGAGCAGTACTTC. It specifies CASSLGQAFYEQYF. The V gene is TRBV7-2, the J gene TRBJ2-7, with 7 bases aligning to TRBD1. Germline loops: CDR1 SGHTA, CDR2 FQGNSA. The ends lost 5 bases at V and 3 bases at J; junction bases unmatched: 7. The CDR3 length is 14 residues.

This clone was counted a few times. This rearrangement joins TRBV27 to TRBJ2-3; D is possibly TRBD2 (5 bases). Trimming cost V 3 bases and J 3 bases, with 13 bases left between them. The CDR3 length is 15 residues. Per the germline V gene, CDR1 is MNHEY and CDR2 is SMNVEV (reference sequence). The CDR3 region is CASSFGGPRTDTQYF. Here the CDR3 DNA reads TGTGCCAGCAGTTTTGGCGGGCCCAGAACAGATACGCAGTATTTT.

CDR3 in DNA: TGTGCCAGCAGCTTACTAGCGGGAGCCCAAGAGACCCAGTACTTC. Translation gives CASSLLAGAQETQYF. V is TRBV5-4 and J is TRBJ2-5; 11 positions match TRBD2. CDR3 length: 15 residues. V lost 2 bases to trimming and J lost 1 base; unmatched junction nucleotides: 1. Germline CDR1 reads SGHNT; CDR2 reads YYREEE (reference sequence).

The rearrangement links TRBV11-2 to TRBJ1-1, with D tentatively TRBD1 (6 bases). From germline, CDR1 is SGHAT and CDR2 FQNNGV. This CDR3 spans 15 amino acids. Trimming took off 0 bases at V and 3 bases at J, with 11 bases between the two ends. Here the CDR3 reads CASSLDGWGHTEAFF. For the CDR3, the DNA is TGTGCCAGCAGCTTAGATGGATGGGGGCACACTGAAGCTTTCTTT.

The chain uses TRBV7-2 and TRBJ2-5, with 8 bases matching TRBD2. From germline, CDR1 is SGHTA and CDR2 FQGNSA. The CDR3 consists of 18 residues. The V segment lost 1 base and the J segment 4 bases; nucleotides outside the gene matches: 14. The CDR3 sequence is CASSLGLAGIMMRETQYF. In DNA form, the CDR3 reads TGTGCCAGCAGCTTAGGGTTAGCGGGGATCATGATGAGAGAGACCCAGTACTTC.

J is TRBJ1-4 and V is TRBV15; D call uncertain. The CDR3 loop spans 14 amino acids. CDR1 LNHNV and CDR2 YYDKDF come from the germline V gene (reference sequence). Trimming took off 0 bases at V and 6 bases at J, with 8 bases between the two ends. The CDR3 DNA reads TGTGCCACCAGCAGAGATGGGCAGTATGAAAAACTGTTTTTT. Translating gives CATSRDGQYEKLFF.

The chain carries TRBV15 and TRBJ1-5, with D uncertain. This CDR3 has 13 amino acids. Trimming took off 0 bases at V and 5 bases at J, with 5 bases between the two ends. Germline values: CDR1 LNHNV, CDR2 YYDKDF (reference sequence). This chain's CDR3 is CATSRERYQPQHF. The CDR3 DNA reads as TGTGCCACCAGCAGAGAGAGATATCAGCCCCAGCATTTT. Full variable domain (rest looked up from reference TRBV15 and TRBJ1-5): DAMVIQNPRYQVTQFGKPVTLSCSQTLNHNVMYWYQQKSSQAPKLLFHYYDKDFNNEADTPDNFQSRRPNTSFCFLDIRSPGLGDTAMYLCATSRERYQPQHFGDGTRLSIL.

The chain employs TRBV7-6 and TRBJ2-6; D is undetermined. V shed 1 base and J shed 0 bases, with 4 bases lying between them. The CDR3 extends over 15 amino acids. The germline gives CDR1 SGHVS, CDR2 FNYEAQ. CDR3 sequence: CASSLDGSGANVLTF. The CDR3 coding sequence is TGTGCCAGCAGCTTAGACGGCTCTGGGGCCAACGTCCTGACTTTC.

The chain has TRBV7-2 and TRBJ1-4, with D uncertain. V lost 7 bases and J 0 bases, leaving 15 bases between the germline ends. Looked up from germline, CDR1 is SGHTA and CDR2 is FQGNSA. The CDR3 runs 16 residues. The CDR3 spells CASTAGTSATNEKLFF. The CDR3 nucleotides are TGTGCCAGCACCGCGGGTACTAGTGCAACTAATGAAAAACTGTTTTTT. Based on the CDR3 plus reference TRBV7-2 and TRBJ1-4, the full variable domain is GAGVSQSPSNKVTEKGKDVELRCDPISGHTALYWYRQSLGQGLEFLIYFQGNSAPDKSGLPSDRFSAERTGGSVSTLTIQRTQQEDSAVYLCASTAGTSATNEKLFFGSGTQLSVL.

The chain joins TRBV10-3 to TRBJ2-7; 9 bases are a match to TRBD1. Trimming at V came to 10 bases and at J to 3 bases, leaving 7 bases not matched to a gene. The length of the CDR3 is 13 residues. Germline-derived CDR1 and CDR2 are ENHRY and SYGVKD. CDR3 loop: CATTRDRDYEQYF. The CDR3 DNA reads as TGTGCCACCACACGGGACAGGGACTACGAGCAGTACTTC.

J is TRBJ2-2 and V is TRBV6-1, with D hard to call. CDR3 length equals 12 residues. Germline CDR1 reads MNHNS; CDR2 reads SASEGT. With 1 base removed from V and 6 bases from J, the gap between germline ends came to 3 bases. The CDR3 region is CASSEVAGELFF. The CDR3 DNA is TGTGCCAGCAGTGAAGTAGCCGGGGAGCTGTTTTTT.

CDR3 nucleotide sequence: TGCGCCAGCAGCTCGGGGACAGGGCCGAACACTGAAGCTTTCTTT. Protein: CASSSGTGPNTEAFF. The chain recombines TRBV5-1 with TRBJ1-1; 9 bases agree with TRBD1. The V segment lost 3 bases and the J segment 1 base; nucleotides outside the gene matches: 4. The CDR3 covers 15 residues. Germline lookup yields CDR1 SGHRS and CDR2 YFSETQ. The full variable domain, with the rest looked up from reference TRBV5-1 and TRBJ1-1, is KAGVTQTPRYLIKTRGQQVTLSCSPISGHRSVSWYQQTPGQGLQFLFEYFSETQRNKGNFPGRFSGRQFSNSRSEMNVSTLELGDSALYLCASSSGTGPNTEAFFGQGTRLTVV.

CDR3 nucleotides: TGCGCCAGCAGCTTATCCGGGACAGGGTTAACAGCCAACGTCCTGACTTTC. Amino acid sequence: CASSLSGTGLTANVLTF. V and J are TRBV5-1 and TRBJ2-6; 9 nucleotides align to TRBD1. The germline V gene encodes CDR1 SGHRS and CDR2 YFSETQ. There are 17 residues in the CDR3. The J segment lost 7 bases and the V segment lost 2 bases, leaving 10 bases of the junction unmatched.

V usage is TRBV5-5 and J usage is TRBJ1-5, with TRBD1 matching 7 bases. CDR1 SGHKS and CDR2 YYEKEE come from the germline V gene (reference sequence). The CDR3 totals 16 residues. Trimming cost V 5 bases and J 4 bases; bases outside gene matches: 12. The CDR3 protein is CASSLNRDSRNQPQHF. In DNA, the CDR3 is TGTGCCAGCAGTCTCAACCGGGACAGCAGGAATCAGCCCCAGCATTTT.

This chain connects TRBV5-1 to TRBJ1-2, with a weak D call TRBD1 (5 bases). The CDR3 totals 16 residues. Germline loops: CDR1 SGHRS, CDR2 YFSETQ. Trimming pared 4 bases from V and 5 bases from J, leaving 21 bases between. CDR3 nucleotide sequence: TGCGCCAGCAGCCGGGGGACTGACCACACCCCATATGGCTACACCTTC. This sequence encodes CASSRGTDHTPYGYTF.